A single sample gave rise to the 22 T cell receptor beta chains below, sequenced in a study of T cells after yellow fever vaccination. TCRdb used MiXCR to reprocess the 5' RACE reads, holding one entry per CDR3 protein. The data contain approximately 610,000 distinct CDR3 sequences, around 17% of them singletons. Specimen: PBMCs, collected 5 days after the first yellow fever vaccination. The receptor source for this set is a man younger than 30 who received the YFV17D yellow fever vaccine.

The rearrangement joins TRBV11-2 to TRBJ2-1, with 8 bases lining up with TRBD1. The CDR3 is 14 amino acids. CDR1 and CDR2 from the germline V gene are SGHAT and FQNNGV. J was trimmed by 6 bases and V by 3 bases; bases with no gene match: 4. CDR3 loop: CASSLRQGANEQFF. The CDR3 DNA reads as TGTGCCAGCAGCTTGCGGCAGGGGGCCAATGAGCAGTTCTTC.

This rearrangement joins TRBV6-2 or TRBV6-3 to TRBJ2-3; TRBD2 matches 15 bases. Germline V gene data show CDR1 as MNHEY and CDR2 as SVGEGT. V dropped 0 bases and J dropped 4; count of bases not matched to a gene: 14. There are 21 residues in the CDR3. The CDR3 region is CASSYSIPTGTSGGWADTQYF. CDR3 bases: TGTGCCAGCAGTTACTCAATTCCTACCGGGACTAGCGGGGGGTGGGCAGATACGCAGTATTTT.

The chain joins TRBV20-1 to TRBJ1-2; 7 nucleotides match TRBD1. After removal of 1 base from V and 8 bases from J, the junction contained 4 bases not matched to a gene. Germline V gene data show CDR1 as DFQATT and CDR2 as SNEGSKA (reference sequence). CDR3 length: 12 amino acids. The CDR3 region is CSARAQGEGYTF. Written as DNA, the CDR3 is TGCAGTGCTAGAGCCCAGGGGGAGGGCTACACCTTC.

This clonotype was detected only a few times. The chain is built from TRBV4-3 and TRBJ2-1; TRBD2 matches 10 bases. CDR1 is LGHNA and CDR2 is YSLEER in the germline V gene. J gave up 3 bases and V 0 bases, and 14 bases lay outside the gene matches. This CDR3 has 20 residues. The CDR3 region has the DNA TGCGCCAGCAGCCAAGATAATCTAGCGGGGGAATGGGGGTTCTACAATGAGCAGTTCTTC. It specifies CASSQDNLAGEWGFYNEQFF.

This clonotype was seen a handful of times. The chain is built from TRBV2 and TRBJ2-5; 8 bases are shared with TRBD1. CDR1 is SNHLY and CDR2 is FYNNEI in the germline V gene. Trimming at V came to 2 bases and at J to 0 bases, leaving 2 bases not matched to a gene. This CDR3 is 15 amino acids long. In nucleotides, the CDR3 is TGTGCCAGCAGTGAAAGGACAGGGAACCAAGAGACCCAGTACTTC. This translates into CASSERTGNQETQYF. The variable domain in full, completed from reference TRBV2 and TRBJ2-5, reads EPEVTQTPSHQVTQMGQEVILRCVPISNHLYFYWYRQILGQKVEFLVSFYNNEISEKSEIFDDQFSVERPDGSNFTLKIRSTKLEDSAMYFCASSERTGNQETQYFGPGTRLLVL.

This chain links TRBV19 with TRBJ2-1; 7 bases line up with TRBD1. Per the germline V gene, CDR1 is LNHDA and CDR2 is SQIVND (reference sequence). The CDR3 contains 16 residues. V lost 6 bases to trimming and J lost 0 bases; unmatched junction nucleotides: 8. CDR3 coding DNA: TGTGCCAGTAGCGGGGACAGACTCAGCTCCTACAATGAGCAGTTCTTC. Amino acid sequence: CASSGDRLSSYNEQFF. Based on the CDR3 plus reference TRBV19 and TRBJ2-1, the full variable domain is DGGITQSPKYLFRKEGQNVTLSCEQNLNHDAMYWYRQDPGQGLRLIYYSQIVNDFQKGDIAEGYSVSREKKESFPLTVTSAQKNPTAFYLCASSGDRLSSYNEQFFGPGTRLTVL.

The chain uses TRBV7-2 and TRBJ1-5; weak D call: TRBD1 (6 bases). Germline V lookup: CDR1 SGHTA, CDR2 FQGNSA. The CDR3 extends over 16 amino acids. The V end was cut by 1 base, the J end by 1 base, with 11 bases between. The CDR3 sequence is CASSLEQGWSNQPQHF. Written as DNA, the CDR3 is TGTGCCAGCAGCTTAGAACAGGGTTGGAGCAATCAGCCCCAGCATTTT. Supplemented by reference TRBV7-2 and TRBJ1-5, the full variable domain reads GAGVSQSPSNKVTEKGKDVELRCDPISGHTALYWYRQSLGQGLEFLIYFQGNSAPDKSGLPSDRFSAERTGGSVSTLTIQRTQQEDSAVYLCASSLEQGWSNQPQHFGDGTRLSIL.

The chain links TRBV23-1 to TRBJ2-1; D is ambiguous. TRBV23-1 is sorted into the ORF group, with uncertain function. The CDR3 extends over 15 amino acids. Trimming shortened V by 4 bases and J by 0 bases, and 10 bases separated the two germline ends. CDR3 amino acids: CASSLCGSSYNEQFF. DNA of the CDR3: TGCGCCAGCAGTCTTTGCGGTAGCTCCTACAATGAGCAGTTCTTC.

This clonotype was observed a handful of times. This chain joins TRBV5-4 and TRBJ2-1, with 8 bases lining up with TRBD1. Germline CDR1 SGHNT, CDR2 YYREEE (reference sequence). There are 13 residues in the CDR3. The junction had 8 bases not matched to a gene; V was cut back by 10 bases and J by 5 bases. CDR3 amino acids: CAGRTGPDNEQFF. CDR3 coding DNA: TGTGCCGGTCGGACAGGGCCGGACAATGAGCAGTTCTTC.

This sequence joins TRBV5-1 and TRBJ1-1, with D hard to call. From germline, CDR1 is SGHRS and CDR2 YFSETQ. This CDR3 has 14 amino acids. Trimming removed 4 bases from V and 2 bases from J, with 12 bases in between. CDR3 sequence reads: CASSKVGLNTEAFF. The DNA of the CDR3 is TGCGCCAGCAGCAAGGTGGGTCTCAACACTGAAGCTTTCTTT.

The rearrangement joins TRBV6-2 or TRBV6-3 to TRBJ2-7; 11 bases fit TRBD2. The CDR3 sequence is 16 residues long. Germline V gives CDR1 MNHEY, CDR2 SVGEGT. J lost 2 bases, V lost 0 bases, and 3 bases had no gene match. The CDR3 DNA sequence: TGTGCCAGCAGTTACTCGACTAGCGGGGACCCCTACGAGCAGTACGTC. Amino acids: CASSYSTSGDPYEQYV.

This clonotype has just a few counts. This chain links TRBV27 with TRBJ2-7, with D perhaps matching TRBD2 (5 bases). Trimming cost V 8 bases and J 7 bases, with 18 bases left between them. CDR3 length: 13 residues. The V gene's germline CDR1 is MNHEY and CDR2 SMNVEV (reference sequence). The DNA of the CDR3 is TGTGCCAGCGCCGAGAGCGGAGTCGGGGAGCAGTACTTC. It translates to CASAESGVGEQYF.

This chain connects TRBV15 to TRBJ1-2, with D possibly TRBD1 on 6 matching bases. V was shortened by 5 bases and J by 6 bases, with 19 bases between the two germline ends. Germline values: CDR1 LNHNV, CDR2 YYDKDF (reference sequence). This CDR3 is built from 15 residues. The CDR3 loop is CATSVAPGTPDGYTF. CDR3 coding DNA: TGTGCCACCAGCGTTGCACCCGGGACACCCGATGGCTACACCTTC.

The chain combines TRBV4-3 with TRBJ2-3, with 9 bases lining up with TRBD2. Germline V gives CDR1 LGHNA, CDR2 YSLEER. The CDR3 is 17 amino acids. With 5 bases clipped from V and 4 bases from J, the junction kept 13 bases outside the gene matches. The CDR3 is CASSDLGRGGRSDTQYF. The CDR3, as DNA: TGCGCCAGCAGCGACCTGGGGCGGGGGGGTAGGTCAGATACGCAGTATTTT.

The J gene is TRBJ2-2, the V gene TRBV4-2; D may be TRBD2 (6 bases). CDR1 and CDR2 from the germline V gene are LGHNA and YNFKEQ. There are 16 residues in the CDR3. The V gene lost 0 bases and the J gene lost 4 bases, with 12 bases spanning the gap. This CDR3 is CASSQEGQGGTGELFF. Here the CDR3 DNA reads TGTGCCAGCAGCCAAGAAGGGCAGGGAGGCACCGGGGAGCTGTTTTTT.

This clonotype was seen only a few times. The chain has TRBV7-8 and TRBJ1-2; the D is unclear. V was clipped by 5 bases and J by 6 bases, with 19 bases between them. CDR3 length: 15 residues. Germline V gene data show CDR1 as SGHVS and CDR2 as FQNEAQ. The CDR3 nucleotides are TGTGCCAGCAGCCTCACGTGGCCAGCATCTGATGGCTACACCTTC. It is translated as CASSLTWPASDGYTF.

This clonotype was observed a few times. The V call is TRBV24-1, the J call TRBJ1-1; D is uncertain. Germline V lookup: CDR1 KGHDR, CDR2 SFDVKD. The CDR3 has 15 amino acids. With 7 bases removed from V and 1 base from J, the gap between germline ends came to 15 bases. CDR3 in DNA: TGTGCCACCAGGGGTTCCGACGCATCGAACACTGAAGCTTTCTTT. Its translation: CATRGSDASNTEAFF.

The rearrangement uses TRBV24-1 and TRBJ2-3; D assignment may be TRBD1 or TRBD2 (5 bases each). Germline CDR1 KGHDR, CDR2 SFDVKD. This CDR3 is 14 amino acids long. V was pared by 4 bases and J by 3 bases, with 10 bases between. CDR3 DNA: TGTGCCACCAGTGAGGGGGACGAAACAGATACGCAGTATTTT. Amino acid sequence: CATSEGDETDTQYF.

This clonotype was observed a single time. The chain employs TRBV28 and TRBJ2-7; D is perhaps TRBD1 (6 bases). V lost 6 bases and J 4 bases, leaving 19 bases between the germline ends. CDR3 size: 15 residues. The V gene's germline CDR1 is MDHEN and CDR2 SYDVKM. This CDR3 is CASSPPDRLAYEQYV. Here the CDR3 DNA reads TGTGCCAGCAGCCCCCCGGACAGACTGGCTTACGAGCAGTACGTC.

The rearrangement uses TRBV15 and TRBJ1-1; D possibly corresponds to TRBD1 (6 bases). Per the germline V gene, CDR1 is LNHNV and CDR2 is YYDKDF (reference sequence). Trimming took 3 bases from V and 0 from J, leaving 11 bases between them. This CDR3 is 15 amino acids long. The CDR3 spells CATSRDSYMNTEAFF. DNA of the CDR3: TGTGCCACCAGCAGGGACAGTTACATGAACACTGAAGCTTTCTTT.

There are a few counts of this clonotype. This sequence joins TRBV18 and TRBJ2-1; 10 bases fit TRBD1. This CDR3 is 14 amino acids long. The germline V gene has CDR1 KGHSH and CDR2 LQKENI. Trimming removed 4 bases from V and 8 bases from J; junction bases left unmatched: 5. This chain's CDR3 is CASSLDRGNYEQFF. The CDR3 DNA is TGTGCCAGCTCACTGGACAGGGGGAATTATGAGCAGTTCTTC.

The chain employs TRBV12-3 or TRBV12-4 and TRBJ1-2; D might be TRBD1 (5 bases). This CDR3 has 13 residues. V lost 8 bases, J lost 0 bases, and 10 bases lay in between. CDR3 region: CASGQTANYGYTF. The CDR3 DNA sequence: TGTGCCAGCGGCCAGACAGCTAACTATGGCTACACCTTC.